This section outlines one T cell receptor (beta chain) sequence together with its context. This clone has only a few counts. No antigen is known for it. The record has no base qualities; no much larger clone is one base away. The sample is drawn from a study of cytomegalovirus exposure and HLA in healthy donors (dated by TCRdb to about 2017). Looking at the study overall: According to an earlier analysis of a few hundred of the donors, about 170 million T cells yielded over 90 million unique TCR beta sequences and about 300 Gb of sequence data. An early release that covered fewer than 800 HLA-typed donors contained about 300 gigabases of sequencing data and 75 million to 100 million unique TCR sequences. Of the 350 to 450 genotyped donors, 70% to 90% were placed in the genetic ancestry cluster associated with self-reported Caucasian donors. The aim of the study was to test whether cataloging public T cell receptors could identify signatures of past pathogen exposure. The study profiled the T cell repertoires of 550 to 700 subjects by immunosequencing and related them to cytomegalovirus serostatus. A separate validation cohort of approximately 130 different subjects was used in addition to the roughly 640-subject first cohort. To predict cytomegalovirus infection status, the study combined high-throughput TCR immunosequencing, statistical association of individual TCRs with disease status, and machine learning. In a later analysis, previously published TCR beta repertoires from about 670 donors were re-analyzed and high-resolution HLA genotyping was added so that TCR occurrence patterns could be studied. The later analysis used no new phenotypic data to find candidate immune exposures, relying instead on TCR beta sequences and their occurrence across donors. In an earlier analysis of a few hundred of the donors, high-throughput TCR beta sequencing was used to judge whether each TCR beta V gene segment behaved as functional or pseudogenic. Donor age, sex, ethnicity and CMV serostatus were compiled alongside the repertoire data. In a later genetic analysis, genome-wide SNP genotypes for about 55% of the roughly 700 donors were used, and that subset was treated as a discovery cohort. Every discovery cohort repertoire had been produced on one sequencing platform. HLA typing included class I and class II loci at four-digit resolution. The number of donors typed differed by locus, with roughly 620-630 for A, B, C, DRB1 and DQB1, 522 for DQA1, 600 to 610 for DPA1, and about 450 for DPB1. Four to six DR-DQ haplotypes were handled as single units for association and clustering, since linkage in the cohort was strong. On average, roughly 250,000 unique TCR beta nucleotide sequences were sequenced per donor among 300 to 500 genotyped donors of the cohort, with roughly 18% of those sequences being non-productive.

Reading from cysteine to phenylalanine, the CDR3 counts 17 amino acids. Kept here is only the CDR3 DNA, which spans 51 bases and is read in frame from base 1. CDR1 and CDR2, looked up from the germline V gene, are MDHEN and SYDVKM. Ends trimmed: V by 4 bases, J by 5 bases; bases unmatched to a gene: 11. The cohort consisted of approximately 670 healthy bone marrow donors. At the time of sampling, all cohort members were nominally healthy, though unrecorded immune exposures were likely present. The donor tested CMV seropositive and was one of the 289 seropositive cohort members. Each donor provided a peripheral blood sample, and peripheral blood mononuclear cells were used for TCR beta sequencing. Genomic DNA extraction from the blood cell samples was performed with the Qiagen DNeasy Blood Extraction Kit. Receptors were amplified or captured by the immunoSEQ multiplex PCR assay. For the multiplex PCR, a mixture combining 60 forward primers for TCR Vbeta segments and 13 reverse primers for TCR Jbeta segments was used. The CDR3 region of rearranged TCR beta genes was amplified from genomic DNA by a multiplex PCR assay. On the Illumina HiSeq System, the amplified TCR beta libraries were sequenced as 87-base-pair reads. As for the authors' bioinformatics: A later analysis tallied tens of millions of unique TCR beta chains across the 666 repertoires, and around 10 million of those chains were shared by two or more donors. To remove PCR and sequencing errors, raw reads were error-corrected and collapsed into unique sequences using a nearest-neighbor algorithm that merged closely related sequences. CDR3 sequences were aligned to IMGT reference sequences to assign V, D and J gene segments. For a sequence to be retained, a match of at least six nucleotides was required to both a V gene segment and a J gene segment. A rearrangement was called productive if the CDR3 had no stop codons and remained in frame with V and J, and every other rearrangement was called non-productive. CDR3 was defined by IMGT convention, running from the second conserved V-encoded cysteine to the conserved J-encoded phenylalanine. The earlier analysis of about 530 of the donors excluded any sequence lacking an unambiguous match to a single V gene segment. An earlier analysis of 450 to 650 of the donors called V segments functional above 56.7% productive rearrangements and segregating when the between-donor standard deviation exceeded 5%. A statistical classification framework was built to diagnose cytomegalovirus status from the catalog of TCR beta chain sequences. A later analysis assigned V and J genes by comparing TCR nucleotide sequences with IMGT/GENE-DB human TR gene sequences. The TCRdist pipeline was used in a later analysis to assign CDR3 sequences and most-parsimonious VDJ recombination scenarios. In a later analysis, each TCR beta chain was defined by its CDR3 amino acid sequence together with its V-gene family, and reads lacking a unique V-gene family were excluded. To address suspected cross-contamination and a sequencing artifact, a later analysis removed roughly 640 highly shared, low-generation-probability nucleotide sequences. A later analysis calculated a clonal expansion index for each public chain from normalized within-repertoire ranks of inferred template counts. A later analysis computed generation probabilities with a VDJ recombination model fitted to out-of-frame rearrangements, and checked the results against IGoR. In a later analysis, TCR-TCR, TCR-HLA and TCR-CMV co-occurrence was scored with hypergeometric tests, and a repertoire-size bias correction was applied to TCR pairs. In a later analysis, false discovery rates were estimated by permuting HLA or CMV assignments 20 times. A later analysis grouped co-occurring TCRs with DBSCAN, adding TCRdist sequence similarity when clustering within HLA-allele-positive subsets. For co-occurrence clustering, repertoires with fewer than 30,000 or more than 120,000 public chains were excluded, along with five repertoires with anomalous nucleotide sharing. Entries here come from immuneACCESS through TCRdb and include only in-frame sequences with V and J called. Some clones fail to appear in such tables; in the studies checked, an unresolved V gene covers under half of the shortfall, and the cause of the remainder is unknown. V, J and clone size derive from that table, while D and trimming were established from the DNA sequence. The sample profile shows about 150,000 clones; less than 80% of them were found once. The ten largest clones add up to under 2% of the sample.

Paper-wide results and their limitations: A few of the identified cytomegalovirus-associated TCR beta chains were confirmed in vitro to be specific for cytomegalovirus antigens. The cohort was sequenced for TCR beta chains only, and without alpha or paired-chain data the features that could be detected were limited. While some public TCRs were present in many individuals, most TCR sequences turned up only very rarely across donors. In a later analysis, more than 15,000 TCR beta sequences were associated with specific HLA alleles at a false discovery rate of 0.05. A later analysis found that TCR association rates varied across HLA loci, with DRB1 alleles showing the most associated TCRs and HLA-C alleles the fewest. About 15 rarely observed V segments, including chromosome 9 orphons, were excluded from the earlier analysis of almost 600 of the donors because counts were too low. Compared with the 666-donor mean, donors in an Asian-associated ancestry cluster had fewer N-insertions in productive TCRs, according to a later genetic analysis. Because the 87-base-pair reads could not distinguish some IMGT-functional V segments, including TRBV6-2 and TRBV6-3, those segments were excluded. Linkage disequilibrium might explain the correlated functional status among segregating V segments, but an unknown experimental factor could not be ruled out. A further reported finding was that TCR beta sequences accurately predicted the HLA-A and HLA-B alleles for most subjects in the first cohort. In a later analysis, most CMV-associated TCR beta chains were found to appear HLA-restricted, with HLA associations seemingly driven largely by CMV exposure. Cytomegalovirus status was reported to be diagnosed by the classifier with high specificity and sensitivity in both the original and validation cohorts. Several of the top co-occurrence clusters appeared to be linked to parvovirus B19, influenza, CMV and Epstein-Barr virus, according to a later analysis. The sequencing pipeline was judged likely to have produced a cluster of highly shared sequence variants as a technical artifact. Assigning TCR associations to individual alleles was difficult when HLA alleles, especially DR and DQ, strongly co-occurred. For the cohort, immune exposure information was limited to CMV serostatus. In an earlier analysis of more than 500 of the donors, most TCR beta V segments appeared in productive rearrangements about 90% or about 30% of the time, broadly matching IMGT annotations. In a later analysis, HLA-associated TCR beta chains showed more clonal expansion and lower generation probabilities than non-associated chains that were equally common. Because some donors lacked HLA typing at each locus, the association tests relied only on the typed subset. A later genetic analysis associated a missense DCLRE1C variant with V-gene and J-gene trimming of TCR beta chains, and an independent cohort replicated the association. Sequencing depth was assumed to be roughly uniform across donors in the presence/absence analyses, though that assumption may not hold. A total of 150 to 200 TCR beta chains were listed by the study as associated with cytomegalovirus. It was suggested by the authors that the approach could potentially be generalized to other disease states and immunological phenotypes.

The sequence was collected from a female donor in good health and CMV-seropositive. Source material: PBMCs. The V and J genes are TRBV28 and TRBJ2-3; TRBD2 fits 11 bases in the junction. The DNA sequence is as follows: TGTGCCAGCAGTTCCCCCGGCCTAGCGGGGGGAGGAGATACGCAGTATTTT. The resulting protein is CASSSPGLAGGGDTQYF.